Below, 21 T cell receptor beta chains from the same sample are listed, as sequenced in a study of blood T cell repertoires in COVID-19. Data came from immunoSEQ multiplex PCR; TCRdb stores just in-frame clones and leaves some out. The sample has about 500,000 clones, about 91% seen once. Sequencing used peripheral blood. Receptors originate from a man aged 18 to 29 with COVID-19, enrolled during active disease.

The chain recombines TRBV5-1 with TRBJ2-5; unclear D gene. In germline, CDR1 is SGHRS, CDR2 YFSETQ. Deletions cut 1 base from V and 2 bases from J, with 12 bases between. The CDR3 consists of 15 residues. CDR3 nucleotide sequence: TGCGCCAGCAGCTTGCAGTCGGAGCCTCAAGAGACCCAGTACTTC. It yields the protein CASSLQSEPQETQYF.

The V gene is TRBV27, the J gene TRBJ2-1, with D possibly being TRBD1 (8 bases). The CDR3 spans 15 residues. The V gene lost 3 bases and the J gene lost 6 bases, with 15 bases spanning the gap. The germline V gene encodes CDR1 MNHEY and CDR2 SMNVEV (reference sequence). CDR3 amino acids: CASSFYRGGSNEQFF. CDR3 sequence (DNA): TGTGCCAGCAGTTTTTACAGGGGGGGGTCCAATGAGCAGTTCTTC.

This chain uses TRBV19 with TRBJ2-1; D is unclear. Trimming removed 1 base from V and 2 bases from J, with 9 bases in between. The germline CDR1 and CDR2 sequences are LNHDA and SQIVND (reference sequence). This CDR3 spans 15 amino acids. This CDR3 reads CASSIAGYAYNEQFF. CDR3 bases: TGTGCCAGTAGTATAGCCGGGTACGCCTACAATGAGCAGTTCTTC.

The gene calls are TRBV3-1 (or the pseudogene TRBV3-2) and TRBJ1-4, with a weak D call TRBD1 (5 bases). Germline V lookup: CDR1 LGHDT, CDR2 YNNKEL (reference sequence). This CDR3 spans 14 amino acids. Trimming removed 3 bases from V and 8 bases from J, with 13 bases in between. The CDR3 is CASSQQSGAEKLFF. DNA of the CDR3: TGTGCCAGCAGCCAGCAAAGCGGGGCAGAAAAACTGTTTTTT.

The chain is built from TRBV7-9 and TRBJ1-1; the D is unclear. This CDR3 has 14 residues. Between the trimmed V and J ends, which lost 6 bases and 0 bases, there was a span of 11 bases. Looked up from germline, CDR1 is SEHNR and CDR2 is FQNEAQ (reference sequence). The CDR3 nucleotides are TGTGCCAGCAGTTCAGTTACGATGAACACTGAAGCTTTCTTT. This codes for CASSSVTMNTEAFF.

This clone was recorded only once. V and J are TRBV6-5 and TRBJ2-1; 13 bases agree with TRBD2. This CDR3 spans 15 amino acids. Germline-derived CDR1 and CDR2 are MNHEY and SVGAGI. Trimming cost V 6 bases and J 6 bases; bases outside gene matches: 5. DNA of the CDR3: TGTGCCAGCAGCCCGACTAGCGGGGGGCCCAATGAGCAGTTCTTC. It specifies CASSPTSGGPNEQFF.

J is TRBJ2-7 and V is TRBV3-1 (or the pseudogene TRBV3-2); D perhaps matches TRBD1 (6 bases). The CDR3 spans 12 residues. Germline V gene lookup returns CDR1 LGHDT and CDR2 YNNKEL (reference sequence). V was pared by 2 bases and J by 8 bases, with 10 bases between. As DNA, the CDR3 is TGTGCCAGCAGCCAACAGGGGTCGAAGCAGTACTTC. Its translation is CASSQQGSKQYF.

This clone has only one observation. The chain is built from TRBV5-3 and TRBJ2-5; TRBD1 matches 8 bases. TRBV5-3 belongs to the ORF category, with a function that is uncertain. CDR3 size: 17 residues. Germline trimming cut 4 bases from V and 2 bases from J; bases unmatched to any gene: 13. This CDR3 reads CARSIRTGRYPQETQYF. The DNA for the CDR3 is TGTGCCAGAAGCATTCGGACAGGGAGGTATCCTCAAGAGACCCAGTACTTC.

The rearrangement uses TRBV7-2 and TRBJ2-7, with 12 positions matching TRBD1. The CDR3 runs 15 residues. V lost 5 bases, J lost 6 bases, and 8 bases stayed unmatched. Germline values: CDR1 SGHTA, CDR2 FQGNSA. CDR3 bases: TGTGCCAGCAGCCCCCCCGGGACAGGGGGCGGCGAGCAGTACTTC. Its protein is CASSPPGTGGGEQYF.

This sequence joins TRBV3-1 (or the pseudogene TRBV3-2) and TRBJ2-5, with TRBD2 as a possible D gene (5 bases). The V gene lost 0 bases and the J gene lost 2 bases, with 19 bases spanning the gap. The V gene's germline CDR1 is LGHDT and CDR2 YNNKEL (reference sequence). This CDR3 is 18 amino acids long. The CDR3 sequence: CASSQDRADGGSQETQYF. DNA for the CDR3: TGTGCCAGCAGCCAAGATAGGGCGGACGGAGGATCACAAGAGACCCAGTACTTC.

The V and J genes are TRBV5-6 and TRBJ2-7; TRBD1 might be the D (5 bases). Germline loops: CDR1 SGHDT, CDR2 YYEEEE. The CDR3 length is 15 residues. The ends were cut back, 0 bases at V and 0 bases at J, with 10 bases in the middle. CDR3 residues: CASSLAQGVSYEQYF. CDR3 bases: TGTGCCAGCAGCTTGGCGCAGGGCGTCTCCTACGAGCAGTACTTC.

The V and J genes are TRBV9 and TRBJ1-3; 7 bases line up with TRBD1. Germline CDR1 is SGDLS and CDR2 is YYNGEE. The V and J ends lost 4 bases and 4 bases, in that order; junction bases with no gene match: 11. The CDR3 loop spans 16 amino acids. For the CDR3, the DNA is TGTGCCAGCAGCCCCCGGACAGGCGTCGAAGGAAACACCATATATTTT. Translation: CASSPRTGVEGNTIYF.

V is TRBV7-8 and J is TRBJ2-5; 7 bases align to TRBD2. The V segment lost 5 bases and the J segment 9 bases; nucleotides outside the gene matches: 3. CDR3 length: 11 residues. CDR1 and CDR2 (germline): SGHVS, FQNEAQ. DNA of the CDR3: TGTGCCAGCAGCCTTAGCGGGCCCCAGTACTTC. Translated, it gives CASSLSGPQYF.

This chain connects TRBV18 to TRBJ1-2, with 7 bases fitting TRBD1. There are 18 residues in the CDR3. Germline V gene data show CDR1 as KGHSH and CDR2 as LQKENI. V shed 3 bases, J shed 6 bases, and the junction held 19 bases outside the gene matches. The CDR3 DNA reads TGTGCCAGCTCACCCCTCGGTTCCGGGACAGACATTGCTAATGGCTACACCTTC. It yields the protein CASSPLGSGTDIANGYTF.

The chain carries TRBV11-3 and TRBJ1-1; D ambiguous. Germline CDR1 is SGHNT and CDR2 is YENEEA. Trimming pared 1 base from V and 4 bases from J, leaving 7 bases between. The CDR3 is made up of 13 amino acids. CDR3 loop: CASSLVSGTEAFF. CDR3 DNA: TGTGCCAGCAGCTTAGTTTCCGGCACTGAAGCTTTCTTT.

V gene TRBV4-1 combines with J gene TRBJ2-1, with TRBD2 identical over 11 bases. V lost 1 base to trimming and J lost 0 bases; unmatched junction nucleotides: 2. The CDR3 is made up of 17 amino acids. The germline V gene has CDR1 MGHRA and CDR2 YSYEKL. The CDR3 sequence is CASSQGLAGISYNEQFF. The CDR3 DNA reads TGCGCCAGCAGCCAAGGACTAGCGGGGATCTCCTACAATGAGCAGTTCTTC.

The gene calls are TRBV7-2 and TRBJ1-4; 10 nucleotides agree with TRBD1. Germline-derived CDR1 and CDR2 are SGHTA and FQGNSA. With V trimmed by 5 bases and J by 11 bases, 17 bases remained unmatched. This CDR3 is 17 amino acids long. The DNA of the CDR3 is TGTGCCAGCAGCACCCTAGGGCCGGGACAGGGGTTAGGGAAACTGTTTTTT. It yields the protein CASSTLGPGQGLGKLFF.

This chain uses TRBV5-8 with TRBJ1-2, with 8 nucleotides matching TRBD1. V trimming: 4 bases; J trimming: 13 bases; junction bases outside the gene matches: 18. The CDR3 runs 15 residues. Germline CDR1 is SGHTS and CDR2 is YDEGEE. The CDR3: CASSVTGAGKGSSTF. CDR3 coding DNA: TGTGCCAGCAGCGTGACAGGGGCCGGCAAAGGGTCTTCCACCTTC.

This clone was observed once. The rearrangement uses TRBV19 and TRBJ2-4; D gene unclear. The CDR3 loop spans 14 amino acids. V was trimmed by 3 bases and J by 0 bases, leaving 6 bases between them. CDR1 and CDR2 (germline): LNHDA, SQIVND (reference sequence). CDR3 nucleotide sequence: TGTGCCAGTAGTATCCGGGTAGCCAAAAACATTCAGTACTTC. It translates to CASSIRVAKNIQYF. The entire variable domain, with the rest obtained from reference TRBV19 and TRBJ2-4, is as follows: DGGITQSPKYLFRKEGQNVTLSCEQNLNHDAMYWYRQDPGQGLRLIYYSQIVNDFQKGDIAEGYSVSREKKESFPLTVTSAQKNPTAFYLCASSIRVAKNIQYFGAGTRLSVL.

This clone was seen a handful of times. The rearrangement uses TRBV29-1 and TRBJ2-3; TRBD2 matches at 8 bases. V shed 3 bases, J shed 3 bases, and the junction held 2 bases outside the gene matches. Germline CDR1 SQVTM, CDR2 ANQGSEA. The CDR3 runs to 13 residues. CDR3 sequence: CSVEGGRTDTQYF. DNA of the CDR3: TGCAGCGTTGAGGGCGGGAGGACAGATACGCAGTATTTT.

The chain has TRBV4-1 and TRBJ2-7, with 9 nucleotides matching TRBD1. This CDR3 spans 15 amino acids. Germline lookup yields CDR1 MGHRA and CDR2 YSYEKL. The J segment lost 3 bases and the V segment lost 4 bases, leaving 7 bases of the junction unmatched. Written as DNA, the CDR3 is TGCGCCAGCAGCCTACGGACAGGGGATTACTACGAGCAGTACTTC. Amino acid sequence: CASSLRTGDYYEQYF.